Only one count was recorded for the clone carrying this T cell receptor (beta chain). This record comes from a study of blood T cell repertoires in COVID-19. Across the whole study: Acute-phase and convalescent COVID-19 samples originated in the United States, Italy and Spain.

TCRdb keeps only in-frame clones here, not all; method: immunoSEQ multiplex PCR. The sample lists about 240,000 clones, roughly 80% occurring once. The CDR3 has 14 residues. V gave up 5 bases and J gave up 7 bases; unmatched junction bases: 8. Germline assignment: CDR1 SEHNR and CDR2 FQNEAQ (reference sequence). The sequence came from a woman aged 18-29 years with acute or convalescent COVID-19. The chain joins TRBV7-9 to TRBJ2-7, with 10 bases identical to TRBD1. The material sequenced was peripheral blood. CDR3 protein: CASSMGQGLEEQYF. DNA for the CDR3: TGTGCCAGCAGCATGGGACAGGGGCTTGAGGAGCAGTACTTC.